The 32 T cell receptor beta chains reported below all come from one sample, sequenced in a study of T cell changes during pregnancy in multiple sclerosis. The protocol was immunoSEQ multiplex PCR, while the TCRdb copy is restricted to in-frame clones and leaves out a portion. The table has about 57,000 clones, roughly 93% seen once. Specimen: peripheral blood, collected after pregnancy. The origin of the receptors is a female donor with multiple sclerosis, enrolled in a pregnancy study.

This clone is a singleton in its sample. The gene calls are TRBV28 and TRBJ2-7, with 8 nucleotides matching TRBD2. J gave up 0 bases and V 5 bases, and 6 bases lay outside the gene matches. The CDR3 is 15 residues long. Germline CDR1 is MDHEN and CDR2 is SYDVKM. The CDR3 DNA is TGTGCCAGCAGTCCTAGCGGGCCAAGCTCCTACGAGCAGTACTTC. As protein: CASSPSGPSSYEQYF.

This chain joins TRBV9 and TRBJ1-3; D remains unclear. The length of the CDR3 is 15 residues. V dropped 0 bases and J dropped 2 bases, with 9 bases sitting between them. Germline CDR1 reads SGDLS; CDR2 reads YYNGEE. The CDR3 loop reads CASSVVPGTGNTIYF. CDR3 DNA: TGTGCCAGCAGCGTAGTTCCAGGAACTGGAAACACCATATATTTT. The entire variable domain, with the rest obtained from reference TRBV9 and TRBJ1-3, is as follows: DSGVTQTPKHLITATGQRVTLRCSPRSGDLSVYWYQQSLDQGLQFLIQYYNGEERAKGNILERFSAQQFPDLHSELNLSSLELGDSALYFCASSVVPGTGNTIYFGEGSWLTVV.

The chain is built from TRBV28 and TRBJ1-3; weak D call: TRBD1 (5 bases). V lost 6 bases and J lost 5, with 23 bases in between. The CDR3 loop spans 17 amino acids. Germline V lookup: CDR1 MDHEN, CDR2 SYDVKM. The CDR3 region has the DNA TGTGCCAGCAGCCCAACCCTAGGGGTAAACCATCGAAACACCATATATTTT. Translation: CASSPTLGVNHRNTIYF. The entire variable domain, with the rest obtained from reference TRBV28 and TRBJ1-3, is as follows: DVKVTQSSRYLVKRTGEKVFLECVQDMDHENMFWYRQDPGLGLRLIYFSYDVKMKEKGDIPEGYSVSREKKERFSLILESASTNQTSMYLCASSPTLGVNHRNTIYFGEGSWLTVV.

The V and J genes are TRBV5-1 and TRBJ2-7; TRBD2 agrees at 9 bases. The CDR3 runs to 15 residues. Per germline, CDR1 SGHRS and CDR2 YFSETQ. Trimming removed 0 bases from V and 5 bases from J; junction bases left unmatched: 6. CDR3 loop: CASSLEIAGANEQYF. CDR3 coding DNA: TGCGCCAGCAGCTTGGAGATAGCGGGAGCAAACGAGCAGTACTTC.

Here the CDR3 DNA reads TGTGCCAGCAGACGTACAGCCTTCTCTGGAAACACCATATATTTT. Its translation is CASRRTAFSGNTIYF. V and J are TRBV7-2 and TRBJ1-3, with D unresolved. CDR1 is SGHTA and CDR2 is FQGNSA in the germline V gene. The CDR3 has 15 amino acids. Trimming stripped 6 bases from V and 0 bases from J, with 12 bases between.

The rearrangement uses TRBV5-6 and TRBJ2-1; the match to TRBD2 covers 7 bases. CDR3 length: 12 residues. Germline V lookup: CDR1 SGHDT, CDR2 YYEEEE. V gave up 0 bases and J gave up 13 bases; unmatched junction bases: 4. The CDR3 DNA is TGTGCCAGCAGCTTGGCGGGGACTAACCAGTTCTTC. This encodes CASSLAGTNQFF. Combining the CDR3 with reference TRBV5-6 and TRBJ2-1 gives the whole variable domain DAGVTQSPTHLIKTRGQQVTLRCSPKSGHDTVSWYQQALGQGPQFIFQYYEEEERQRGNFPDRFSGHQFPNYSSELNVNALLLGDSALYLCASSLAGTNQFFGPGTRLTVL.

This rearrangement joins TRBV30 to TRBJ2-5; possibly TRBD2 for D (5 bases). Germline V CDR1 and CDR2: GTSNPN, SVGIG (reference sequence). Trimming pared 6 bases from V and 1 base from J, leaving 12 bases between. The CDR3 contains 13 residues. Here the CDR3 reads CACAEGSQETQYF. The CDR3 region has the DNA TGTGCCTGTGCCGAGGGCAGCCAAGAGACCCAGTACTTC.

This clone occurred a few times. This chain links TRBV9 with TRBJ2-1; D is undetermined. Trimming removed 0 bases at V and 4 bases at J, with 11 bases between. Germline CDR1 reads SGDLS; CDR2 reads YYNGEE. This CDR3 comprises 15 residues. As DNA, the CDR3 is TGTGCCAGCAGCGTAGATCCTAGGAAATACAATGAGCAGTTCTTC. Its protein is CASSVDPRKYNEQFF.

CDR3 sequence reads: CASSGRTSGRAYNEQFF. The CDR3 DNA sequence: TGTGCCAGCAGTGGACGGACTAGCGGGAGGGCCTACAATGAGCAGTTCTTC. This rearrangement joins TRBV25-1 to TRBJ2-1; 15 bases align to TRBD2. The germline V gene encodes CDR1 MGHDK and CDR2 SYGVNS. The CDR3 loop spans 17 amino acids. Trimming took 4 bases from V and 2 from J; bases not matched to a gene: 3.

Comment on this clone: The same CDR3 can be traced to other DNA sequences in this sample. V gene TRBV19 combines with J gene TRBJ2-7; 7 positions match TRBD2. The germline V gene has CDR1 LNHDA and CDR2 SQIVND (reference sequence). This CDR3 has 14 residues. J gave up 0 bases and V 4 bases, and 3 bases lay outside the gene matches. CDR3 sequence reads: CASSSGGPSYEQYF. DNA of the CDR3: TGTGCCAGTAGTAGCGGGGGTCCCTCCTACGAGCAGTACTTC.

The chain combines TRBV5-1 with TRBJ2-1, with 12 bases that match TRBD2. CDR1 is SGHRS and CDR2 is YFSETQ in the germline V gene. The CDR3 runs to 16 residues. J lost 9 bases, V lost 0 bases, and 7 bases had no gene match. The CDR3 protein is CASSLAWTSGNGEQFF. The CDR3 DNA is TGCGCCAGCAGCTTGGCTTGGACTAGCGGGAATGGTGAGCAGTTCTTC.

The chain joins TRBV10-1 to TRBJ1-3; D not resolved. V gave up 6 bases and J gave up 0 bases, with 21 bases separating them. Per germline, CDR1 WNHNN and CDR2 SYGVQD (reference sequence). The CDR3 consists of 18 residues. Here the CDR3 DNA reads TGCGCCAGCAGACAACCGTCCCGGGGTAGGAGCTCTGGAAACACCATATATTTT. This sequence encodes CASRQPSRGRSSGNTIYF.

V is TRBV5-6 and J is TRBJ2-3, with 11 bases lining up with TRBD1. The V and J ends lost 4 bases and 0 bases, in that order; junction bases with no gene match: 10. This CDR3 comprises 18 residues. CDR1 is SGHDT, CDR2 YYEEEE, per germline. CDR3 DNA sequence: TGTGCCAGCAGCCCTGGGACAGGGGGGGGTACTAGCACAGATACGCAGTATTTT. This codes for CASSPGTGGGTSTDTQYF.

V usage is TRBV28 and J usage is TRBJ2-7, with 16 bases that match TRBD2. The germline V gene has CDR1 MDHEN and CDR2 SYDVKM. V was clipped by 4 bases and J by 3 bases; unmatched bases: 6. The CDR3 runs 17 residues. CDR3 sequence (DNA): TGTGCCAGCAGTTCTCGGGGACTAGCGGGAGGGGACTACGAGCAGTACTTC. Translation gives CASSSRGLAGGDYEQYF.

The CDR3: CASSLARTGAPGELFF. In nucleotides, the CDR3 is TGTGCCAGCAGTTTAGCCCGGACAGGAGCCCCCGGGGAGCTGTTTTTT. The chain is built from TRBV27 and TRBJ2-2; 7 nucleotides agree with TRBD1. CDR3 length equals 16 residues. Trimming took 2 bases from V and 6 from J; bases not matched to a gene: 9. Germline CDR1 and CDR2: MNHEY and SMNVEV (reference sequence).

This clone was counted between two and nine times. The V call is TRBV6-1, the J call TRBJ1-5, with 7 bases aligning to TRBD1. Germline assignment: CDR1 MNHNS and CDR2 SASEGT. The trim removed 6 bases at V and 0 bases at J, leaving 5 bases unmatched. The CDR3 runs to 15 residues. The CDR3 loop is CASRGGTVSNQPQHF. CDR3 in DNA: TGTGCCAGCAGGGGTGGGACAGTTAGCAATCAGCCCCAGCATTTT.

CDR3 sequence: CATRSRGYNEQFF. The CDR3 coding sequence is TGTGCCACCCGGAGTCGGGGATACAATGAGCAGTTCTTC. The chain carries TRBV15 and TRBJ2-1; a weak D match, TRBD2 (5 bases). CDR3 length equals 13 residues. CDR1 and CDR2 from the germline V gene are LNHNV and YYDKDF (reference sequence). V dropped 8 bases and J dropped 4 bases, with 12 bases sitting between them.

The CDR3 DNA follows: TGTGCCAGCAGCTTAGTTCTGGACTCGATCTACGAGCAGTACTTC. It encodes CASSLVLDSIYEQYF. The chain uses TRBV11-2 and TRBJ2-7; D might be TRBD2 (5 bases). Germline assignment: CDR1 SGHAT and CDR2 FQNNGV. V dropped 1 base and J dropped 3 bases, with 13 bases sitting between them. CDR3 length: 15 residues.

The CDR3 is CASSIDWSGGPNNEQFF. CDR3 sequence (DNA): TGTGCCAGTAGTATAGATTGGAGCGGGGGGCCAAACAATGAGCAGTTCTTC. The chain joins TRBV19 to TRBJ2-1, with TRBD2 matching over 9 bases. J gave up 5 bases and V 0 bases, and 8 bases lay outside the gene matches. Per the germline V gene, CDR1 is LNHDA and CDR2 is SQIVND (reference sequence). This CDR3 is 17 amino acids long.

This clone was counted only a few times. This rearrangement joins TRBV5-4 to TRBJ1-1, with 7 positions matching TRBD1. Trimming cost V 7 bases and J 0 bases; bases outside gene matches: 3. The CDR3 has 13 residues. Germline V gene data show CDR1 as SGHNT and CDR2 as YYREEE (reference sequence). The CDR3 bases are TGTGCCAGCCAGGGGGTTATGAACACTGAAGCTTTCTTT. Its protein is CASQGVMNTEAFF.

This sequence joins TRBV6-1 and TRBJ2-7; TRBD2 agrees at 10 bases. After removal of 5 bases from V and 7 bases from J, the junction contained 8 bases not matched to a gene. Germline V CDR1 and CDR2: MNHNS, SASEGT. This CDR3 contains 14 residues. CDR3: CASSKREGLGEQYF. The CDR3 nucleotides are TGTGCCAGCAGTAAGCGGGAGGGCCTGGGTGAGCAGTACTTC.

V gene TRBV4-3 combines with J gene TRBJ2-1; 7 nucleotides match TRBD2. V gave up 0 bases and J gave up 2 bases; unmatched junction bases: 4. The CDR3 is 16 amino acids. Germline loops: CDR1 LGHNA, CDR2 YSLEER. The CDR3 region has the DNA TGCGCCAGCAGCCAAGATACGGGACTAACCTACAATGAGCAGTTCTTC. Protein product: CASSQDTGLTYNEQFF.

This clone has a single count. This chain uses TRBV16 with TRBJ2-1; 7 bases are shared with TRBD2. The CDR3 loop spans 13 amino acids. V lost 4 bases and J lost 8; bases outside the gene matches: 5. The germline gives CDR1 KGHSY, CDR2 FQNENV. In DNA form, the CDR3 reads TGTGCCAGCAGCCCAATAGCGGGTTATGAGCAGTTCTTC. Translated, it gives CASSPIAGYEQFF.

CDR3 nucleotide sequence: TGTGCCAGCAGCCGGGACAGGCCATTCGGCTACACCTTC. Protein product: CASSRDRPFGYTF. The chain uses TRBV7-9 and TRBJ1-2; 8 bases fit TRBD1. The germline V gene encodes CDR1 SEHNR and CDR2 FQNEAQ (reference sequence). This CDR3 region has 13 residues. Trimming removed 5 bases from V and 8 bases from J; junction bases left unmatched: 7.

In its sample, this clone was seen many times. This chain joins TRBV6-4 and TRBJ2-1; tentatively, D is TRBD2 (7 bases). Per germline, CDR1 MRHNA and CDR2 SNTAGT. V gave up 2 bases and J gave up 8 bases, with 16 bases separating them. The CDR3 runs to 15 residues. This CDR3 reads CASSDGRGSSDEQFF. CDR3 bases: TGTGCCAGCAGTGACGGGAGGGGGAGTAGTGATGAGCAGTTCTTC.

This clone occurred a few times. This chain joins TRBV2 and TRBJ2-2; the match to TRBD1 covers 8 bases. Trimming at V came to 7 bases and at J to 2 bases, leaving 12 bases not matched to a gene. The CDR3 runs 17 residues. Germline V CDR1 and CDR2: SNHLY, FYNNEI. CDR3 amino acids: CASNQPRTGPNTGELFF. The CDR3 region has the DNA TGTGCCAGCAACCAGCCCAGGACAGGGCCCAACACCGGGGAGCTGTTTTTT.

DNA for the CDR3: TGTGCCAGCAGCTTAGGGGCGGGACTCGGCTTCCTGGGCACCGGGGAGCTGTTTTTT. Translation gives CASSLGAGLGFLGTGELFF. The genes are TRBV11-2 and TRBJ2-2; D is perhaps TRBD2 (6 bases). V was clipped by 1 base and J by 4 bases, with 22 bases between them. Germline values: CDR1 SGHAT, CDR2 FQNNGV. The CDR3 totals 19 residues.

The rearrangement joins TRBV6-1 to TRBJ2-3, with a tentative D call TRBD2 (6 bases). This CDR3 is built from 13 residues. Germline assignment: CDR1 MNHNS and CDR2 SASEGT. V was cut by 0 bases and J by 14 bases, with 15 bases left in between. The CDR3 DNA sequence: TGTGCCAGCAGTGAAGCGGAGGGGCGACGTCGGTATTTT. Amino acid sequence: CASSEAEGRRRYF.

The chain combines TRBV27 with TRBJ2-4, with TRBD2 matching over 9 bases. With V trimmed by 3 bases and J by 2 bases, 5 bases remained unmatched. The CDR3 contains 16 residues. In germline, CDR1 is MNHEY, CDR2 SMNVEV (reference sequence). The CDR3 DNA reads TGTGCCAGCAGTTTGTCGGCGGGAGGGACCAAAAACATTCAGTACTTC. As protein: CASSLSAGGTKNIQYF.

The genes are TRBV6-6 and TRBJ1-5; D may be TRBD1 (6 bases). Germline assignment: CDR1 MNHNY and CDR2 SVGAGI (reference sequence). The CDR3 length is 15 residues. Trimming shortened V by 1 base and J by 3 bases, and 10 bases separated the two germline ends. The CDR3 sequence is CASSYLDSPNQPQHF. CDR3 sequence (DNA): TGTGCCAGCAGTTACTTGGACAGCCCCAATCAGCCCCAGCATTTT.

The chain is built from TRBV9 and TRBJ2-5; no definite D call. The ends were cut back, 3 bases at V and 5 bases at J, with 8 bases in the middle. This CDR3 comprises 12 residues. In germline, CDR1 is SGDLS, CDR2 YYNGEE. The CDR3 coding sequence is TGTGCCAGCAGCGCCCCACGGGAGACCCAGTACTTC. Its protein is CASSAPRETQYF.

The chain links TRBV7-9 to TRBJ2-1; 14 bases align to TRBD2. The V gene end was trimmed by 1 base and the J gene end by 8 bases; junction bases not matched to a gene: 7. CDR3 length: 17 residues. The germline gives CDR1 SEHNR, CDR2 FQNEAQ (reference sequence). The DNA for the CDR3 is TGTGCCAGCAGCTTAGGGGGACTAGCGGGAGTCCTTGATGAGCAGTTCTTC. Translated, it gives CASSLGGLAGVLDEQFF.